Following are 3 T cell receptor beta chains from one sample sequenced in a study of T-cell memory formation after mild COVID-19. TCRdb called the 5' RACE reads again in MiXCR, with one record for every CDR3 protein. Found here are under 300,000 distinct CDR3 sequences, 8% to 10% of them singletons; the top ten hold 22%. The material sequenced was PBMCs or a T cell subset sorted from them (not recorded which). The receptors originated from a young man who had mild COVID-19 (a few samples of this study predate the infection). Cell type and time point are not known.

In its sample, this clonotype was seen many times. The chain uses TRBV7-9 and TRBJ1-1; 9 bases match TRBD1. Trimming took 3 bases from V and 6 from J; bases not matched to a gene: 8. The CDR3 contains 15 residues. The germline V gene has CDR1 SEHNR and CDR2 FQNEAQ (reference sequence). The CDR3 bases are TGTGCCAGCAGCTTGCCCGGGACAGGGTTCGCTGAAGCTTTCTTT. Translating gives CASSLPGTGFAEAFF.

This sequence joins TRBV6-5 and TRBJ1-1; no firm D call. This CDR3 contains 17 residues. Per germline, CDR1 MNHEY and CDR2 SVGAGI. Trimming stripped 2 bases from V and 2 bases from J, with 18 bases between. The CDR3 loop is CASSYTYLRQTNTEAFF. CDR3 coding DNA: TGTGCCAGCAGTTACACCTACCTACGGCAGACCAACACTGAAGCTTTCTTT.

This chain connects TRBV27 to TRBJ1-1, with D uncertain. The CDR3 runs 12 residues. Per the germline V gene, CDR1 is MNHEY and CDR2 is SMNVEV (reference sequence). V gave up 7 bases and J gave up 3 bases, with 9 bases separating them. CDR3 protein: CASKGGYTEAFF. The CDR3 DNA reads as TGTGCCAGCAAGGGCGGATACACTGAAGCTTTCTTT.